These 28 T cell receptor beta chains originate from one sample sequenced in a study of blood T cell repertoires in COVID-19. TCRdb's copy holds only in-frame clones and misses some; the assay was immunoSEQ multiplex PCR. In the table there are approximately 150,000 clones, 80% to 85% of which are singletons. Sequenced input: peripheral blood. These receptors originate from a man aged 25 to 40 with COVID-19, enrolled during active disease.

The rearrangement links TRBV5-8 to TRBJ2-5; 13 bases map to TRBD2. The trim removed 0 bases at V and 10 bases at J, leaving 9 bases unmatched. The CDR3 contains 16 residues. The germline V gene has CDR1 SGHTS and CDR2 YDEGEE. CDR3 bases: TGTGCCAGCAGCTTGGCGGGGGTGAGGACTAGCGGGAGCCAGTACTTC. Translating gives CASSLAGVRTSGSQYF.

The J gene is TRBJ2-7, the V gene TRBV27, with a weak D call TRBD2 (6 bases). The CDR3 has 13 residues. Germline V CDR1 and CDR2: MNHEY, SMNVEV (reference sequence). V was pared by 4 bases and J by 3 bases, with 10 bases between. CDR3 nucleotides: TGTGCCAGCAGTTCCTTCGGGGGCTACGAGCAGTACTTC. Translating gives CASSSFGGYEQYF.

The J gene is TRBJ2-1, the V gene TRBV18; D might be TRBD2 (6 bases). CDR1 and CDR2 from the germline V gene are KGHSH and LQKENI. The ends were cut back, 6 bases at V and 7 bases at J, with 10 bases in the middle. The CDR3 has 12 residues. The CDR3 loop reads CASSHGGNEQFF. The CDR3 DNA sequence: TGTGCCAGCTCCCACGGAGGGAATGAGCAGTTCTTC. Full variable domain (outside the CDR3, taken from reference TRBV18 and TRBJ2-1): NAGVMQNPRHLVRRRGQEARLRCSPMKGHSHVYWYRQLPEEGLKFMVYLQKENIIDESGMPKERFSAEFPKEGPSILRIQQVVRGDSAAYFCASSHGGNEQFFGPGTRLTVL.

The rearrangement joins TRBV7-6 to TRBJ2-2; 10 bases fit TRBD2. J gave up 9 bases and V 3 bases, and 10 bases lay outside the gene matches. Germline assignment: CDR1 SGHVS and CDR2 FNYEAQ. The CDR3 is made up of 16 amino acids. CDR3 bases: TGTGCCAGCAGCTTTTCCCGGGCTAGCGGGAGCCGGGAGCTGTTTTTT. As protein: CASSFSRASGSRELFF. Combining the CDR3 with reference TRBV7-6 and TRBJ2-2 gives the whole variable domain GAGVSQSPRYKVTKRGQDVALRCDPISGHVSLYWYRQALGQGPEFLTYFNYEAQQDKSGLPNDRFSAERPEGSISTLTIQRTEQRDSAMYRCASSFSRASGSRELFFGEGSRLTVL.

The CDR3 DNA is TGTGCCAGCAGCGCGATCACGGGCGGGGACACTGAAGCTTTCTTT. It specifies CASSAITGGDTEAFF. The chain is built from TRBV9 and TRBJ1-1; D is unresolved. The CDR3 is made up of 15 amino acids. Trimming took 3 bases from V and 3 from J, leaving 15 bases between them. The germline V gene encodes CDR1 SGDLS and CDR2 YYNGEE.

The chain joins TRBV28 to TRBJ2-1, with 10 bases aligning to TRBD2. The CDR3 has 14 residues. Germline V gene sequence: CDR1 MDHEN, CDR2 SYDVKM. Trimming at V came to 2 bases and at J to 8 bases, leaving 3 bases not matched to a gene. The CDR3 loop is CASSLPGLADEQFF. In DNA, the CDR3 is TGTGCCAGCAGTTTACCAGGACTAGCGGATGAGCAGTTCTTC.

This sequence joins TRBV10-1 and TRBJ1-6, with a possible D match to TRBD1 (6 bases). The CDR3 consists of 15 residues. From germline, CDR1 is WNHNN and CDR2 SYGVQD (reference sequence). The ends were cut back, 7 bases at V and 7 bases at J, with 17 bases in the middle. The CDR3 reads CASTNRVPYNSPLHF. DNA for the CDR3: TGCGCCAGCACAAACAGGGTGCCATACAATTCACCCCTCCACTTT.

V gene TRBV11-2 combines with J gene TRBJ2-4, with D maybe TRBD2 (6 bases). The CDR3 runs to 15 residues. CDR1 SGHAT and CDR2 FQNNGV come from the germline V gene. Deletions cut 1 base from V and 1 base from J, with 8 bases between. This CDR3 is CASSLAGGAKNIQYF. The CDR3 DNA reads TGTGCCAGCAGCTTAGCTGGGGGGGCCAAAAACATTCAGTACTTC.

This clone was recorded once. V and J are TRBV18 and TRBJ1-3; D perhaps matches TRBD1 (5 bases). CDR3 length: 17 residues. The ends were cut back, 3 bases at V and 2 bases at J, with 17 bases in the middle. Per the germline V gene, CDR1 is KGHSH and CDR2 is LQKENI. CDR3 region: CASSPRSGVLTGNTIYF. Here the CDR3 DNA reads TGTGCCAGCTCACCCCGATCGGGGGTGCTAACTGGAAACACCATATATTTT.

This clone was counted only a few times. The CDR3 here is CASRRRVEQFF. CDR3 DNA sequence: TGTGCCAGCAGACGCAGGGTTGAGCAGTTCTTC. The chain is built from TRBV28 and TRBJ2-1; tentative D call: TRBD1 (5 bases). This CDR3 is built from 11 residues. V was trimmed by 6 bases and J by 9 bases, leaving 9 bases between them. In germline, CDR1 is MDHEN, CDR2 SYDVKM.

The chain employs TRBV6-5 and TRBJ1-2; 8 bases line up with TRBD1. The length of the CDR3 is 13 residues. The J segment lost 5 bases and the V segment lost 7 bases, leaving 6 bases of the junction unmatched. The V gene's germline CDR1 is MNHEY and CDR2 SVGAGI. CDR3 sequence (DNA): TGTGCCAGCAACAGGGGGGAGGTATATGGCTACACCTTC. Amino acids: CASNRGEVYGYTF.

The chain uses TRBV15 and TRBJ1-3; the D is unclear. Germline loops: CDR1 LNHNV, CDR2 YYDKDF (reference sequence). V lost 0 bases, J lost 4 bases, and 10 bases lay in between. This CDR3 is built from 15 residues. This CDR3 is CATSRDAGKGNTIYF. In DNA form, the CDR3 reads TGTGCCACCAGCAGAGATGCGGGAAAGGGAAACACCATATATTTT.

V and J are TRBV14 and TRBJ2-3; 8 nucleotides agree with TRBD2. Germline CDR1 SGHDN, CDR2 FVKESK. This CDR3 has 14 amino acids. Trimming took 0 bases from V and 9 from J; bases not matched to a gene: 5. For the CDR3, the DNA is TGTGCCAGCAGCCAAGAAGGCGGGAGGACAACGCAGTATTTT. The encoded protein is CASSQEGGRTTQYF. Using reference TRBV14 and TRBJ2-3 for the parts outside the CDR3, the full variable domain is EAGVTQFPSHSVIEKGQTVTLRCDPISGHDNLYWYRRVMGKEIKFLLHFVKESKQDESGMPNNRFLAERTGGTYSTLKVQPAELEDSGVYFCASSQEGGRTTQYFGPGTRLTVL.

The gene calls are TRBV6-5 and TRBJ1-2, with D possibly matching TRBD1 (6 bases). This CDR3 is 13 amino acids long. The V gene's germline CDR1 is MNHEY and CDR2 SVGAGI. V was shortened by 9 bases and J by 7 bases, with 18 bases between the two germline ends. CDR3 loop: CASSEGGFGGYTF. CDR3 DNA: TGTGCCAGTTCTGAAGGGGGTTTTGGTGGCTACACCTTC.

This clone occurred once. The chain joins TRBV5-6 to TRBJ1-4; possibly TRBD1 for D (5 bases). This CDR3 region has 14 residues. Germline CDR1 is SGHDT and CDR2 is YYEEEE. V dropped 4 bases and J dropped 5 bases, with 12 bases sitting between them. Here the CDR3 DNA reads TGTGCCAGCAGCACGCAGGGAGGGAATGAAAAACTGTTTTTT. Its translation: CASSTQGGNEKLFF.

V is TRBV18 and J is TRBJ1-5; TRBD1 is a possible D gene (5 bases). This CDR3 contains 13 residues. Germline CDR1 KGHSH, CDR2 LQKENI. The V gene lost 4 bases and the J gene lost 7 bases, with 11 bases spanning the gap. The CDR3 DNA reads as TGTGCCAGCTCACGAACACCAGGGCAGCCCCAGCATTTT. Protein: CASSRTPGQPQHF.

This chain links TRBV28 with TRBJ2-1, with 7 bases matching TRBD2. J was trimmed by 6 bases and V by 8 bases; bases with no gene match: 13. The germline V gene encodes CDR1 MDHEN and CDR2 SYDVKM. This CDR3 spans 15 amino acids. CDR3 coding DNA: TGTGCCAGCCCCCCCCCGGGGGAGGGAATCAATGAGCAGTTCTTC. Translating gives CASPPPGEGINEQFF.

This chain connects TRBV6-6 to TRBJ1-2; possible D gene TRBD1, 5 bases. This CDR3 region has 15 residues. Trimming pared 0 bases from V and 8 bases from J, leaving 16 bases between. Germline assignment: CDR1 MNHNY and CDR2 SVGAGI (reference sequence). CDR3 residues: CASSYSPDTMEGYTF. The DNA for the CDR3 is TGTGCCAGCAGTTACTCTCCGGACACCATGGAGGGCTACACCTTC.

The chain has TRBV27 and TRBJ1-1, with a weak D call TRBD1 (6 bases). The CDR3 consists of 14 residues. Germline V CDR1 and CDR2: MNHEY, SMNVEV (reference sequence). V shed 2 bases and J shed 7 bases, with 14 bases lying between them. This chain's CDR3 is CASSLNRAWGEAFF. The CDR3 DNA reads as TGTGCCAGCAGTTTAAACAGGGCCTGGGGTGAAGCTTTCTTT.

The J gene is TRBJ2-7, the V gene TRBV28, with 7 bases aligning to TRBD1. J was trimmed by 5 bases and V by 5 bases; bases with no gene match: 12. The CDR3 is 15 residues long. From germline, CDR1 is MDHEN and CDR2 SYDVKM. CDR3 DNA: TGTGCCAGCAGTCCTTTGGGAAGGGGGCAAGACGAGCAGTACTTC. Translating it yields CASSPLGRGQDEQYF.

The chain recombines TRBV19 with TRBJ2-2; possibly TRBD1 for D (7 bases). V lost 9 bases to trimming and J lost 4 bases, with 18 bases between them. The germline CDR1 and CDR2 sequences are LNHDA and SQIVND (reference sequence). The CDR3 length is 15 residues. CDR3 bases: TGTGCCAGCGCTCAGGAGGGGGCGGGCACCGGGGAGCTGTTTTTT. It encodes CASAQEGAGTGELFF.

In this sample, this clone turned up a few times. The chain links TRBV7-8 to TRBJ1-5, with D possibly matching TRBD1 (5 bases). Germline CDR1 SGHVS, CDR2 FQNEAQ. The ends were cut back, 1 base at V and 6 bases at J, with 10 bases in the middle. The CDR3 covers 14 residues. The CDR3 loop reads CASSLGAGIQPQHF. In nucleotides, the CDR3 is TGTGCCAGCAGCTTAGGGGCAGGGATTCAGCCCCAGCATTTT. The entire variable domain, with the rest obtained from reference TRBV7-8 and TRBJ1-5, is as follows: GAGVSQSPRYKVAKRGQDVALRCDPISGHVSLFWYQQALGQGPEFLTYFQNEAQLDKSGLPSDRFFAERPEGSVSTLKIQRTQQEDSAVYLCASSLGAGIQPQHFGDGTRLSIL.

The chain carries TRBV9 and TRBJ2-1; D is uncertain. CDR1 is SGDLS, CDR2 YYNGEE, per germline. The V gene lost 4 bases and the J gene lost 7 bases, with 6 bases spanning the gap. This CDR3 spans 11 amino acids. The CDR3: CASSSSNEQFF. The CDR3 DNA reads TGTGCCAGCAGCTCTTCTAATGAGCAGTTCTTC.

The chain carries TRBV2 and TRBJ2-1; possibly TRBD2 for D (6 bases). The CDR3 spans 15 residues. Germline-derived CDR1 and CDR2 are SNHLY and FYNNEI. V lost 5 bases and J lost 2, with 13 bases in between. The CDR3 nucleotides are TGTGCCAGCAGTCCAACGGGAGTGACCTACAATGAGCAGTTCTTC. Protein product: CASSPTGVTYNEQFF.

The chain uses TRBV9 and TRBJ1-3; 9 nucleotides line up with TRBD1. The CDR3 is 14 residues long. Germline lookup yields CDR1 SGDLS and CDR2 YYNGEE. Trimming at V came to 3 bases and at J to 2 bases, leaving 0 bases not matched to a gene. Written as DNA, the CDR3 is TGTGCCAGCAGCGGGACAGGGGCTGGAAACACCATATATTTT. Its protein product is CASSGTGAGNTIYF. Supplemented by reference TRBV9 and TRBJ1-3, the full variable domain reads DSGVTQTPKHLITATGQRVTLRCSPRSGDLSVYWYQQSLDQGLQFLIQYYNGEERAKGNILERFSAQQFPDLHSELNLSSLELGDSALYFCASSGTGAGNTIYFGEGSWLTVV.

In nucleotides, the CDR3 is TGTGCCAGCAGCCCAGGGGGTTACGAGCAGTACTTC. Protein: CASSPGGYEQYF. The chain is built from TRBV7-2 and TRBJ2-7; 7 bases map to TRBD1. Germline CDR1 reads SGHTA; CDR2 reads FQGNSA. With V trimmed by 5 bases and J by 4 bases, 2 bases remained unmatched. CDR3 length: 12 residues.

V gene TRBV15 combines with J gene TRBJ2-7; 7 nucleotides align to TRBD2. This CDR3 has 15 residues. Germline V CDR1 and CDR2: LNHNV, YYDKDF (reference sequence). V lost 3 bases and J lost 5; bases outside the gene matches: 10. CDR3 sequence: CATSRDLGTTNEQYF. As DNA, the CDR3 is TGTGCCACCAGCAGGGACCTAGGGACTACGAACGAGCAGTACTTC.

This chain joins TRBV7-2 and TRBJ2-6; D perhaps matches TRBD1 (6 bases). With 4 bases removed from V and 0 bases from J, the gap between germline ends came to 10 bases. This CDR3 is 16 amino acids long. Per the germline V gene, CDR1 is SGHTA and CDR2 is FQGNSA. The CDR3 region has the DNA TGTGCCAGCAGCTCCGACAGGCACTCTGGGGCCAACGTCCTGACTTTC. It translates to CASSSDRHSGANVLTF.